This record concerns one T cell receptor beta chain sequence. Its antigen is not identified. This specimen belongs to a study of OX40 agonist ivuxolimab in advanced cancers. On the study more broadly: Partial responses were achieved by three patients: one hepatocellular carcinoma, two cutaneous melanoma. Findings and caveats of the study: Antigens targeted by the expanded peripheral T cells were not determined. CD4+ and CD8+ blood T cells expanded clonally by week 6 at 0.1 to 3.0 mg/kg.

Clones were sequenced by immunoSEQ multiplex PCR, and TCRdb holds only the in-frame ones, with some missing. The table includes 65,000 to 75,000 clones, around four fifths detected once. The origin of this receptor is an adult with an advanced solid tumor such as melanoma, head and neck, liver or kidney cancer. This specimen was CD4+ or CD8+ T cells sorted from blood, taken in a trial of the OX40 agonist ivuxolimab.

This chain's CDR3 is CASSPRSGNTGELFF. The CDR3 DNA follows: TGTGCCAGCTCACCAAGGAGCGGGAACACCGGGGAGCTGTTTTTT. V gene TRBV18 combines with J gene TRBJ2-2, with a weak D call TRBD2 (5 bases). Trimming took 2 bases from V and 1 from J, leaving 8 bases between them. This CDR3 region has 15 residues. Germline V gene lookup returns CDR1 KGHSH and CDR2 LQKENI.